Reported below is one T cell receptor beta chain. Its cognate antigen has yet to be identified. Base-call qualities are not available, and no considerably larger clone is one nucleotide away. Collaborating institutions collected whole blood in K2EDTA tubes following their own protocols. For TCRbeta analysis, collaborator samples were shipped as frozen whole blood, as isolated PBMCs, or as DNA extracted from either sample type. This record comes from a study of blood T cell repertoires in COVID-19 (dated by TCRdb to about 2020). Background for the entire study: The collaborator samples originated in the United States, Italy and Spain and spanned the acute and convalescent phases of COVID-19. The prospective study material was composed of cDNA or gDNA derived from T cells, B-cell-depleted T cells, or PBMCs. The dataset comprised deeply sampled blood TCRbeta repertoires from subjects exposed to, actively infected with, or recovered from COVID-19. The repertoires were released in a freely available public database intended as a resource for research on the immune response to SARS-CoV-2. Samples were obtained from the ongoing ImmuneRACE study (first 160 participants) and from over 1,000 subjects provided by 6 global collaborators. The sample metadata nearly always contained a de-identified subject ID, COVID-19 status, age in years and sex. Where HLA class I and class II types were available, the types were taken from metadata supplied by the sample provider, not from assay-based typing. General conclusions and limits of the study: Clinical and demographic metadata were provided uncurated, with the amount varying by source and participant.

Trimming costs V 7 bases and J 9 bases, and their ends lie 19 bases apart. Based on the germline V gene (reference sequence), the CDR1 and CDR2 sequences are WNHNN and SYGVQD. The CDR3, from cysteine to phenylalanine, totals 14 residues. Kept here is only the CDR3 DNA, which spans 42 bases and is read in frame from base 1. The immunoSEQ Assay, a bias-controlled multiplex PCR, was used to amplify TCRbeta CDR3 regions from genomic DNA. In the authors' own workflow: Nucleated cell counts per sample were estimated from amplification of reference gene primers within the assay. To quantify the absolute abundance of each unique TCRbeta CDR3 rearrangement, sequence reads were collapsed and filtered. For each sample, productive Simpson clonality was calculated as the square root of Simpson's diversity index across productive rearrangements. TCRdb mirrors the immuneACCESS table, restricted to in-frame sequences. Some clones are absent from its copies; in checked studies, under half trace to an unresolved V gene, and the reason for the others is unknown. The V and J calls and clone size are taken from that table; D and trimming were inferred from the DNA. Recorded for this sample are tens of thousands of clones; over 80% of them occurred a single time. Over 2% of the sample is in the top ten clones.

This clonotype originated in an elderly man with active or convalescent COVID-19. The specimen was peripheral blood. This receptor chain uses TRBV10-1 and TRBJ2-1, with a weak D call of TRBD2 (6 bases match). The DNA is as follows: TGCGCCAGCAAGGGGCAACGTTTGGGGGGTGAGCAGTTCTTC. Its amino acids are CASKGQRLGGEQFF.